This is a list of T cell receptor beta chains from one sample in a study of CD8+CD57+ T cells in acquired aplastic anemia. A single record per CDR3 protein comes from TCRdb applying MiXCR to the reads. The top ten hold around 1.3% of the sample, which has under 350,000 distinct CDR3 sequences, around three fifths seen once. What was sequenced was sorted CD4+, CD8+, or CD8+CD57+ T cells (not recorded which) from PBMCs. Receptor source: a human donor with aplastic anemia. Both conserved end residues are part of each CDR3. The order of the fields is clone size, V gene, D gene, J gene, CDR3 DNA, CDR3 protein. The D gene is left open where the match is weak. Rows may omit the clone size; those that give it use once, few, many or a size class.

>many|TRBV6-2/TRBV6-3|-|TRBJ1-1
TGTGCCAGCAATCGGGGGAACACTGAAGCTTTCTTT
CASNRGNTEAFF
>once|TRBV24-1|-|TRBJ2-7
TGTGCCACCAGTGATTCGCGAGGCCCTCTCTACGAGCAGTACTTC
CATSDSRGPLYEQYF
>few|TRBV5-1|-|TRBJ1-2
TGCGCCAGCAGCTTGTTTGGTCCCCGGGGTTCCTATGGCTACACCTTC
CASSLFGPRGSYGYTF
>-|TRBV7-3|-|TRBJ1-5
TGTGCCAGCGGAACTAGCGGGGAATACCAGCCCCAGCATTTT
CASGTSGEYQPQHF
>once|TRBV7-6|-|TRBJ2-3
TGTGCCAGCAGCACAAGCGAGGGGGGTATGCAGTATTTT
CASSTSEGGMQYF
>many|TRBV12-3/TRBV12-4|-|TRBJ2-7
TGTGCCAGCGGGGCCCCTGGGGGGGCCTCCTACGAGCAGTACTTC
CASGAPGGASYEQYF
>-|TRBV20-1|-|TRBJ2-1
TGCAGTGCTAGCCGCGGGCCCACTGAGCAGTTCTTC
CSASRGPTEQFF
>-|TRBV6-5|-|TRBJ1-2
TGTGCCAGCAGTTCGGCCACAGGGAACGGGTACTATGGCTACACCTTC
CASSSATGNGYYGYTF
>-|TRBV7-8|-|TRBJ2-2
TGTGCCAGCAGCTTGATTTCCCCCGGGGAGCTGTTTTTT
CASSLISPGELFF
>-|TRBV7-9|TRBD1|TRBJ2-3
TGTGCCAGCAGCGTAGACAGGGTCACAGATACGCAGTATTTT
CASSVDRVTDTQYF
>once|TRBV12-3/TRBV12-4|TRBD2|TRBJ2-2
TGTGCCAGCAGTTTCCAACTAGCGGGGGATACCGGGGAGCTGTTTTTT
CASSFQLAGDTGELFF
>-|TRBV6-5|-|TRBJ1-1
TGTGCCAGCAGGTATACAGCAGGGGACACTGAAGCTTTCTTT
CASRYTAGDTEAFF
>-|TRBV10-2|TRBD2|TRBJ2-7
TGCGCCAGCGGACCTTTAGGAGCGGGAACCTCCTACGAGCAGTACTTC
CASGPLGAGTSYEQYF
>few|TRBV29-1|-|TRBJ2-5
TGCAGCGTTGAAGTTTTCGGGGGGCTAGAGACCCAGTACTTC
CSVEVFGGLETQYF
>-|TRBV7-2|-|TRBJ2-5
TGTGCCAGCAGCTTAAGTCGGGGGGCGGAGACCCAGTACTTC
CASSLSRGAETQYF
>-|TRBV12-3/TRBV12-4|-|TRBJ2-7
TGTGCCAGCAGTTTAGGCCAAGTGGGAGAATTGTTCGAGCAGTACTTC
CASSLGQVGELFEQYF
>-|TRBV19|TRBD1|TRBJ1-5
TGTGCCAGTACCCTGGACAGGGGGCGTATGGGCAATCAGCCCCAGCATTTT
CASTLDRGRMGNQPQHF
>many|TRBV2|-|TRBJ2-5
TGTGCCAGCAGCCTGTCAGGACTGATCCAAGAGACCCAGTACTTC
CASSLSGLIQETQYF
>-|TRBV2|TRBD2|TRBJ2-4
TGTGCCAGCAGTTCGGGACTAGCGGGAGGGCCCTCCCCAGACATTCAGTACTTC
CASSSGLAGGPSPDIQYF
>-|TRBV4-1|-|TRBJ2-7
TGTGCCAGCAGCCAAACAGGGTTCTACGAGCAGTACTTC
CASSQTGFYEQYF
>-|TRBV20-1|-|TRBJ2-7
TGCAGTGCTAGTGTAACGGGGGAAGCTAATTACGAGCAGTACTTC
CSASVTGEANYEQYF
>-|TRBV19|TRBD1|TRBJ1-1
TGTGCCAGTGGCGTGACCGGGACAGGGCCATCTCAGGGCACTGAAGCTTTCTTT
CASGVTGTGPSQGTEAFF
>-|TRBV12-3/TRBV12-4|-|TRBJ2-5
TGTGCCAGCAGTCCGCCGGGAGCAGAAGAGACCCAGTACTTC
CASSPPGAEETQYF
>few|TRBV24-1|TRBD2|TRBJ2-5
TGTGCCACCAGTGATCCGACTAGCGTTGGGGCAGAGACCCAGTACTTC
CATSDPTSVGAETQYF
>few|TRBV19|-|TRBJ2-2
TGTGCCAGTAGTATTTGGTTCTATTCGGGGGAGCTGTTTTTT
CASSIWFYSGELFF
>-|TRBV6-5|TRBD2|TRBJ2-7
TGTGCCAGCAGCCAAAGTGGACTAGCGGGAGACTCCTACGAGCAGTACTTC
CASSQSGLAGDSYEQYF
>-|TRBV19|-|TRBJ1-1
TGTGCCAGTAAACGGTCGGACGGTATGACTGAAGCTTTCTTT
CASKRSDGMTEAFF
>many|TRBV6-5|-|TRBJ2-1
TGTGCCAGCAGTTCCCGCTGGACAGAGGATGAGCAGTTCTTC
CASSSRWTEDEQFF
>many|TRBV7-8|TRBD2|TRBJ2-5
TGTGCCAGCAGCTCTGGACTAGCGGGGGGGGCATCCCAAGAGACCCAGTACTTC
CASSSGLAGGASQETQYF